This T cell receptor beta chain was documented in a study of T-cell reconstitution after alpha-beta-depleted transplantation in children. V was pared by 1 base and J by 11 bases, with 11 bases between. The CDR3 contains 12 residues. Germline assignment: CDR1 SEHNR and CDR2 FQNEAQ (reference sequence). This clonotype was recorded at least ten times. Researchers prepared the TCRbeta library using unique molecular identifiers, the study reports. TCRdb re-analysed the PCR reads in MiXCR, keeping a single row per CDR3 protein. The repertoire consists of 200,000 to 250,000 distinct CDR3 sequences, with more than 10% occurring once and the leading ten covering around 3%.

This sequence joins TRBV7-9 and TRBJ1-1, with D hard to call. This specimen was PBMCs from the stem cell graft donor, taken from the stem cell graft. This clonotype was sampled from a human donor who donated a stem cell graft to a child with acute lymphoblastic leukemia. CDR3 sequence (DNA): TGTGCCAGCAGCTTAGGCCCCGACGGGGCTTTCTTT. This gives the protein CASSLGPDGAFF.